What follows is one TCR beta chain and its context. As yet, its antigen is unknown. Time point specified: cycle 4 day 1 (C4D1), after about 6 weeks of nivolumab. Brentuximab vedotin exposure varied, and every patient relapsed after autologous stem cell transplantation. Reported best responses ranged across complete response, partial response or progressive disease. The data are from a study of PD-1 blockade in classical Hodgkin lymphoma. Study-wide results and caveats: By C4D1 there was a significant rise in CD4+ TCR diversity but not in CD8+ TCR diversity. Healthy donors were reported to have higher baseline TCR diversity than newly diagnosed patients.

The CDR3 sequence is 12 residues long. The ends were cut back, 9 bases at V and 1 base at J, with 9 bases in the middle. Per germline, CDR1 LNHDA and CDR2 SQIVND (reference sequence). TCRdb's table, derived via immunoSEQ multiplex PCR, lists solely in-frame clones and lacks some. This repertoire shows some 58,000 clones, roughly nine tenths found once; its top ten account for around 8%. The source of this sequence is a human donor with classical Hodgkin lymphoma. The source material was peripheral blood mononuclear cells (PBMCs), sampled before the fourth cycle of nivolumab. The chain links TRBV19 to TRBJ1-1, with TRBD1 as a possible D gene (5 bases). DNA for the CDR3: TGTGCCAGCCTTACAGGGAACACTGAAGCTTTCTTT. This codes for CASLTGNTEAFF.